This T cell receptor beta chain stems from a study of blood T cell repertoires in COVID-19. Study-level background: Samples came from the United States, Italy and Spain, spanning acute and convalescent COVID-19.

The protocol was immunoSEQ multiplex PCR, while the TCRdb copy is restricted to in-frame clones and leaves out a portion. Here the sample spans 220,000 or so clones, about 87% being singletons. The CDR3 runs 14 residues. Germline assignment: CDR1 MNHEY and CDR2 SMNVEV (reference sequence). V trimming: 0 bases; J trimming: 5 bases; junction bases outside the gene matches: 0. Clinical history as reported by participants underpinned cohort assignment. V is TRBV27 and J is TRBJ1-2; 10 bases agree with TRBD1. The material sequenced was PBMCs or T cells enriched from blood (not recorded which). This clonotype was obtained from a man aged 50-60 years who had been exposed to COVID-19. The CDR3 bases are TGTGCCAGCAGTTTATCGGGACAGGGGTATGGCTACACCTTC. Translating it yields CASSLSGQGYGYTF.